This section outlines one TCR beta chain sequence together with its context. The sample comes from a study of T cell changes during pregnancy in multiple sclerosis. Per germline, CDR1 SGHRS and CDR2 YFSETQ. Trimming took 6 bases from V and 2 from J, leaving 12 bases between them. The CDR3 extends over 13 amino acids. The assay was immunoSEQ multiplex PCR, and TCRdb's table has in-frame clones only and misses some. The sample shows about 67,000 clones, around 92% of them seen only once. The sample consisted of peripheral blood, taken after pregnancy. The chain couples TRBV5-1 to TRBJ2-7; possible D gene TRBD1, 5 bases. This receptor was obtained from a female donor with multiple sclerosis, enrolled in a pregnancy study. The CDR3 loop is CASTQAGTYEQYF. CDR3 bases: TGCGCCAGCACCCAAGCAGGGACCTACGAGCAGTACTTC.